This T cell receptor (beta chain) was obtained from a study of T cells expressing NK-cell markers. Turning to the study itself: Serological testing identified seven of the eight sequenced donors as HCMV-seropositive and one as seronegative. Overall study results and limits: In more than 5 donors, dominant CD3+CD56+NKG2C+ clones formed about 1.0-7.5% of CD8+ cells.

With respect to this clonotype: The antigen remains undetermined.

The CDR3 is 15 residues long. TCRdb re-called the 5' RACE reads and shows each CDR3 protein once, DNA omitted. The sample totals 130,000 to 150,000 distinct CDR3 sequences; its top ten clones hold more than 10%. This clonotype was obtained from a man in his late teens or twenties in good health. The J gene is TRBJ1-1, the V gene TRBV12-3 or TRBV12-4; TCRdb indicates TRBD1, and absent DNA this call remains unverified. Sequenced: blood T cells: a sorted CD56 or NKG2C T cell subset, CD4+ or CD8+ T cells, or bulk PBMC T cells (not recorded which). The CDR3 sequence is CASSLAGAMNTEAFF.